These 27 T cell receptor beta chains originate from one sample sequenced in a study of blood T cells in healthy people across ages. A second PCR of roughly 6 to 12 cycles used a sample-barcoded 5' primer and a J-beta primer mix. One entry per CDR3 protein results from TCRdb running MiXCR on the 5' RACE reads. The sample has roughly 700,000 distinct CDR3 sequences; approximately 50% are singletons. Sequencing was done on a sample of blood. The receptors derive from a woman in her sixties or seventies in good health.

The chain is built from TRBV5-1 and TRBJ2-1, with 13 bases matching TRBD2. CDR1 SGHRS and CDR2 YFSETQ come from the germline V gene. CDR3 length: 18 amino acids. V gave up 3 bases and J gave up 5 bases; unmatched junction bases: 11. The CDR3 nucleotides are TGCGCCAGCAGCTCCATGTGGACTAGCGGGAGCCGGAACAATGAGCAGTTCTTC. Translation: CASSSMWTSGSRNNEQFF. Full variable domain (rest looked up from reference TRBV5-1 and TRBJ2-1): KAGVTQTPRYLIKTRGQQVTLSCSPISGHRSVSWYQQTPGQGLQFLFEYFSETQRNKGNFPGRFSGRQFSNSRSEMNVSTLELGDSALYLCASSSMWTSGSRNNEQFFGPGTRLTVL.

V gene TRBV7-2 combines with J gene TRBJ2-2, with D possibly matching TRBD2 (5 bases). Germline CDR1 and CDR2: SGHTA and FQGNSA. The V end lost 2 bases, the J end lost 6 bases, and 10 bases lay between the germline ends. This CDR3 comprises 14 residues. CDR3 residues: CASSLSLAAGELFF. CDR3 nucleotides: TGTGCCAGCAGCTTAAGTCTAGCCGCCGGGGAGCTGTTTTTT.

This clonotype showed up just a few times. This rearrangement joins TRBV5-6 to TRBJ2-6; tentatively, D is TRBD1 (6 bases). The CDR3 length is 17 residues. Between the trimmed V and J ends, which lost 4 bases and 0 bases, there was a span of 14 bases. Germline CDR1 is SGHDT and CDR2 is YYEEEE. The CDR3 loop reads CASSRRTERSGANVLTF. CDR3 in DNA: TGTGCCAGCAGCCGTCGGACAGAGCGCTCTGGGGCCAACGTCCTGACTTTC.

The V call is TRBV5-1, the J call TRBJ1-2, with D maybe TRBD1 (6 bases). Germline V gene data show CDR1 as SGHRS and CDR2 as YFSETQ. The CDR3 runs to 14 residues. Trimming left V 0 bases short and J 6 bases short, with 12 bases between. Written as DNA, the CDR3 is TGCGCCAGCAGCTTGGACAGGGTGCTGGATGGCTACACCTTC. Encoded protein: CASSLDRVLDGYTF.

The rearrangement uses TRBV20-1 and TRBJ1-5, with 7 bases fitting TRBD1. With 3 bases clipped from V and 2 bases from J, the junction kept 4 bases outside the gene matches. This CDR3 contains 14 residues. Germline CDR1 reads DFQATT; CDR2 reads SNEGSKA (reference sequence). The CDR3 DNA follows: TGCAGTGCTAGCCGTCAGGGGGGCAATCAGCCCCAGCATTTT. It yields the protein CSASRQGGNQPQHF.

A few counts support this clonotype. V gene TRBV14 combines with J gene TRBJ2-1; D gene unclear. Trimming pared 1 base from V and 4 bases from J, leaving 14 bases between. The CDR3 totals 16 residues. Per the germline V gene, CDR1 is SGHDN and CDR2 is FVKESK. In DNA form, the CDR3 reads TGTGCCAGCAGCCAAGCCTCTGCGGATAGTTACAATGAGCAGTTCTTC. Its protein product is CASSQASADSYNEQFF.

The chain carries TRBV4-3 and TRBJ2-3, with D possibly being TRBD2 (6 bases). The CDR3 is 18 amino acids. In germline, CDR1 is LGHNA, CDR2 YSLEER. Trimming removed 5 bases from V and 1 base from J, with 22 bases in between. CDR3 in amino acids: CASSKSQTGLGGTDTQYF. The CDR3 region has the DNA TGCGCCAGCAGCAAATCCCAAACGGGACTCGGCGGCACAGATACGCAGTATTTT.

About this clonotype: A much larger clone lies one base from this, so it may be a read error. V usage is TRBV20-1 and J usage is TRBJ2-5, with no clear D. From germline, CDR1 is DFQATT and CDR2 SNEGSKA (reference sequence). The CDR3 is made up of 13 amino acids. The CDR3 coding sequence is TGCGGTGCTAGTGCCTCGCACCAAGAGACCCAGTACTTC. It encodes CGASASHQETQYF.

The CDR3 reads CSALRTGRGLAALGQYF. The CDR3 coding sequence is TGCAGCGCTTTACGGACAGGGAGGGGGCTAGCGGCTCTGGGGCAGTACTTC. The J gene is TRBJ2-5, the V gene TRBV29-1; possible D gene TRBD1, 8 bases. The CDR3 consists of 17 residues. The germline V gene encodes CDR1 SQVTM and CDR2 ANQGSEA. V shed 7 bases and J shed 11 bases, with 35 bases lying between them.

The rearrangement links TRBV27 to TRBJ2-7; D is ambiguous. Germline loops: CDR1 MNHEY, CDR2 SMNVEV (reference sequence). The CDR3 runs 13 residues. V lost 5 bases to trimming and J lost 3 bases, with 11 bases between them. CDR3 loop: CASSVGRFYEQYF. CDR3 bases: TGTGCCAGCAGTGTCGGCAGATTCTACGAGCAGTACTTC.

This rearrangement joins TRBV29-1 to TRBJ2-2; 9 positions agree with TRBD1. The germline V gene has CDR1 SQVTM and CDR2 ANQGSEA. This CDR3 contains 15 residues. Trimming at V came to 7 bases and at J to 2 bases, leaving 8 bases not matched to a gene. Here the CDR3 reads CSDDPGQGNTGELFF. In nucleotides, the CDR3 is TGCAGCGATGATCCGGGACAGGGAAACACCGGGGAGCTGTTTTTT.

Only a few counts were recorded for this clonotype. CDR3 loop: CSARSNTDTQYF. For the CDR3, the DNA is TGCAGTGCTCGATCCAACACAGATACGCAGTATTTT. The J gene is TRBJ2-3, the V gene TRBV20-1; D is unresolved. CDR1 DFQATT and CDR2 SNEGSKA come from the germline V gene (reference sequence). V lost 5 bases to trimming and J lost 2 bases, with 8 bases between them. CDR3 length: 12 residues.

This chain uses TRBV6-2 or TRBV6-3 with TRBJ2-1; D may be TRBD2 (5 bases). In germline, CDR1 is MNHEY, CDR2 SVGEGT. Trimming shortened V by 2 bases and J by 6 bases, and 11 bases separated the two germline ends. The CDR3 extends over 14 amino acids. The DNA of the CDR3 is TGTGCCAGCAGTTACACGGGAATGGCCAATGAGCAGTTCTTC. This sequence encodes CASSYTGMANEQFF.

The CDR3 DNA sequence: TGCGCCAGCAGCTTGGAAGGGGGGCTTAATTCACCCCTCCACTTT. It is translated as CASSLEGGLNSPLHF. This chain joins TRBV5-1 and TRBJ1-6, with D perhaps TRBD1 (6 bases). Trimming removed 0 bases from V and 6 bases from J, with 10 bases in between. Germline CDR1 and CDR2: SGHRS and YFSETQ. The CDR3 sequence is 15 residues long.

Written as DNA, the CDR3 is TGTGCCAGCAGTTACCGAGGGGGTGCGAGCGGGAGTTTGTTGTATGAGCAGTTCTTC. This encodes CASSYRGGASGSLLYEQFF. The V gene is TRBV6-2 or TRBV6-3, the J gene TRBJ2-1; 8 nucleotides line up with TRBD2. The CDR3 length is 19 residues. J gave up 8 bases and V 2 bases, and 20 bases lay outside the gene matches. Germline CDR1 MNHEY, CDR2 SVGEGT.

As concerns this clonotype: A much larger clone lies a single base off, so this may be a read error. The genes are TRBV4-3 and TRBJ2-5; D may be TRBD1 (6 bases). CDR1 and CDR2 (germline): LGHNA, YSLEER. The CDR3 totals 15 residues. The chain's CDR3 is CASCQEPQGRETQYF. The CDR3 nucleotides are TGCGCCAGCTGCCAAGAACCCCAGGGGCGTGAGACCCAGTACTTC.

This chain links TRBV5-6 with TRBJ1-2; a possible D gene is TRBD1 (6 bases). The germline CDR1 and CDR2 sequences are SGHDT and YYEEEE. This CDR3 has 14 amino acids. The V end was cut by 5 bases, the J end by 4 bases, with 15 bases between. This chain's CDR3 is CASRGQGRSYGYTF. The CDR3 DNA reads TGTGCCAGCAGGGGGCAGGGGCGCAGCTATGGCTACACCTTC.

The chain couples TRBV6-2 or TRBV6-3 to TRBJ2-7, with D perhaps matching TRBD1 (5 bases). This CDR3 has 14 amino acids. Trimming stripped 6 bases from V and 3 bases from J, with 15 bases between. Looked up from germline, CDR1 is MNHEY and CDR2 is SVGEGT. The CDR3 DNA sequence: TGTGCCAGCAGCCTGACAGCTTGGGGCTACGAGCAGTACTTC. Translated, it gives CASSLTAWGYEQYF.

This clonotype was recorded once. The V gene is TRBV6-5, the J gene TRBJ2-1; 9 positions match TRBD1. The CDR3 extends over 15 amino acids. V lost 4 bases, J lost 8 bases, and 9 bases stayed unmatched. Germline values: CDR1 MNHEY, CDR2 SVGAGI. Written as DNA, the CDR3 is TGTGCCAGCAGTTTCCGGGACAGGGTGAATTATGAGCAGTTCTTC. This sequence encodes CASSFRDRVNYEQFF.

This clonotype was counted only a few times. The chain employs TRBV6-2 or TRBV6-3 and TRBJ1-2; 8 nucleotides line up with TRBD1. V was pared by 6 bases and J by 8 bases, with 8 bases of the junction left unmatched. Germline CDR1 MNHEY, CDR2 SVGEGT. CDR3 length equals 13 residues. CDR3 sequence reads: CASRQGQAYGYTF. Written as DNA, the CDR3 is TGTGCCAGCAGGCAGGGACAGGCTTACGGCTACACCTTC.

This clonotype was detected only a few times. The rearrangement joins TRBV29-1 to TRBJ2-5; D ambiguous. Germline-derived CDR1 and CDR2 are SQVTM and ANQGSEA. This CDR3 has 12 amino acids. Trimming cost V 4 bases and J 5 bases, with 11 bases left between them. The CDR3 sequence is CSVGKPVETQYF. The CDR3 DNA reads TGCAGCGTTGGAAAACCCGTGGAGACCCAGTACTTC.

The CDR3 DNA reads as TGTGCCAGCAGCCACAGGACAGGGAGAGGTGGCTACACCTTC. It translates to CASSHRTGRGGYTF. This chain uses TRBV14 with TRBJ1-2; the match to TRBD1 covers 8 bases. The CDR3 has 14 residues. J was trimmed by 7 bases and V by 3 bases; bases with no gene match: 7. CDR1 and CDR2 from the germline V gene are SGHDN and FVKESK.

V gene TRBV7-2 combines with J gene TRBJ1-1; D is unclear. V lost 1 base to trimming and J lost 5 bases, with 17 bases between them. CDR1 and CDR2 (germline): SGHTA, FQGNSA. The CDR3 contains 16 residues. The CDR3 coding sequence is TGTGCCAGCAGCTTAGGGGTAAGTCGGGTGAGGACTGAAGCTTTCTTT. Translating it yields CASSLGVSRVRTEAFF.

The chain links TRBV20-1 to TRBJ2-6, with a weak D call TRBD1 (7 bases). V gave up 6 bases and J gave up 5 bases, with 20 bases separating them. The CDR3 covers 16 residues. The V gene's germline CDR1 is DFQATT and CDR2 SNEGSKA (reference sequence). The CDR3 nucleotides read TGCAGTGCCCAACCACCGACAGGGAGGTGGGCCAACGTCCTGACTTTC. Its protein product is CSAQPPTGRWANVLTF.

The chain couples TRBV3-1 to TRBJ2-7; D gene uncertain. Between the trimmed V and J ends, which lost 0 bases and 6 bases, there was a span of 15 bases. The CDR3 loop spans 15 amino acids. Germline values: CDR1 LGHDT, CDR2 YNNKEL (reference sequence). CDR3 amino acids: CASSQDLPLVGEQYF. The CDR3 DNA is TGTGCCAGCAGCCAAGATCTCCCATTAGTCGGCGAGCAGTACTTC.

The chain couples TRBV27 to TRBJ2-1; D is possibly TRBD2 (6 bases). CDR3 length: 13 residues. Trimming cost V 6 bases and J 7 bases, with 13 bases left between them. Per the germline V gene, CDR1 is MNHEY and CDR2 is SMNVEV (reference sequence). CDR3 sequence reads: CASSLPRGNEQFF. In nucleotides, the CDR3 is TGTGCCAGCAGCTTGCCCCGGGGGAATGAGCAGTTCTTC.

J is TRBJ2-5 and V is TRBV7-2; D remains unclear. The CDR3 runs to 15 residues. The V gene's germline CDR1 is SGHTA and CDR2 FQGNSA. The germline V and J ends were trimmed by 5 bases and 1 base, with 14 bases remaining between them. DNA of the CDR3: TGTGCCAGCAGCCCCTCCCTTGTCACCCAAGAGACCCAGTACTTC. Encoded protein: CASSPSLVTQETQYF.